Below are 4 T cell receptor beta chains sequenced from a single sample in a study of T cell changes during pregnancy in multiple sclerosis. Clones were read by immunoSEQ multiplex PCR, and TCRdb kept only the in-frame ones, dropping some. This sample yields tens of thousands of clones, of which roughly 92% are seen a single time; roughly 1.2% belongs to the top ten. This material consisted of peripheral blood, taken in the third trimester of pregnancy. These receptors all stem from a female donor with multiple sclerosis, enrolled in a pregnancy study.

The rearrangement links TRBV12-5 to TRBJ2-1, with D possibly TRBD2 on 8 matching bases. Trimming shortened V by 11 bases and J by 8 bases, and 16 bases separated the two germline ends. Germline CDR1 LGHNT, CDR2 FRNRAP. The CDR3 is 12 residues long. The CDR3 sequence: CAANGRGHEQFF. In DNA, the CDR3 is TGTGCTGCCAACGGGAGGGGGCATGAGCAGTTCTTC.

The CDR3 nucleotides read TGTGCCAGCAGCAAAATGTCTGCGGGAGATCGGCACAATGAGCAGTTCTTC. Its translation: CASSKMSAGDRHNEQFF. The V gene is TRBV21-1, the J gene TRBJ2-1; TRBD2 is the table's D call and was not checked against the DNA. TRBV21-1 is an annotated pseudogene. The CDR3 extends over 17 amino acids.

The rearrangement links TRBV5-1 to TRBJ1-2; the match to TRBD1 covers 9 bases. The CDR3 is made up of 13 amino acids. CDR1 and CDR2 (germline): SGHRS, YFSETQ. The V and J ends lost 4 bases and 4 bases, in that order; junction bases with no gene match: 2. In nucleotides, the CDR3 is TGCGCCAGCAGCCCGGACAGGGGCTATGGCTACACCTTC. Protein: CASSPDRGYGYTF.

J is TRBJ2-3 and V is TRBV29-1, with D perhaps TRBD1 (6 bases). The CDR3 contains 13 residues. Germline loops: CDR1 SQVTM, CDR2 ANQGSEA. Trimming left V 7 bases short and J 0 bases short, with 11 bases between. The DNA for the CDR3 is TGCAGCGGCAACAGGGAAAGCACAGATACGCAGTATTTT. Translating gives CSGNRESTDTQYF.